These 18 T cell receptor beta chains originate from one sample sequenced in a study of blood T cells in healthy people across ages. Together with a sample-barcoded 5' primer, a J-beta primer mix was included in a second PCR lasting 7 to 11 cycles. TCRdb reprocessed the 5' RACE reads via MiXCR and lists one record per CDR3 protein. The data show 1,500,000 or so distinct CDR3 sequences, 59% seen once. Sequenced: blood. These receptors were obtained from a man younger than 35 in good health.

DNA for the CDR3: TGTGCCAGCAGCGCCAGGGACTCCCGCACAGATACGCAGTATTTT. Residues: CASSARDSRTDTQYF. This chain joins TRBV7-6 and TRBJ2-3, with D possibly being TRBD2 (6 bases). Germline V CDR1 and CDR2: SGHVS, FNYEAQ. CDR3 size: 15 residues. V lost 5 bases and J 1 base, leaving 13 bases between the germline ends.

Written as DNA, the CDR3 is TGTGCCAGCTCTCCCGGGACAGGGGCCCACGAGCAGTACTTC. Its translation: CASSPGTGAHEQYF. J is TRBJ2-7 and V is TRBV18; 10 positions agree with TRBD1. From germline, CDR1 is KGHSH and CDR2 LQKENI. V trimming: 6 bases; J trimming: 5 bases; junction bases outside the gene matches: 7. CDR3 length: 14 residues. The full variable domain, in which reference TRBV18 and TRBJ2-7 provide the parts outside the CDR3, is NAGVMQNPRHLVRRRGQEARLRCSPMKGHSHVYWYRQLPEEGLKFMVYLQKENIIDESGMPKERFSAEFPKEGPSILRIQQVVRGDSAAYFCASSPGTGAHEQYFGPGTRLTVT.

This chain uses TRBV12-3 or TRBV12-4 with TRBJ2-7, with 7 bases matching TRBD1. CDR3 length equals 14 residues. Trimming at V came to 6 bases and at J to 2 bases, leaving 7 bases not matched to a gene. The CDR3 coding sequence is TGTGCCAGCAGCATTGCGACAGGGACCTACGAGCAGTACTTC. Amino acid sequence: CASSIATGTYEQYF.

This clonotype was seen just once. The chain uses TRBV6-6 and TRBJ1-4; D not resolved. This CDR3 spans 17 amino acids. V lost 5 bases and J lost 10, with 26 bases in between. In germline, CDR1 is MNHNY, CDR2 SVGAGI (reference sequence). The CDR3 protein is CASSNSYSTFGVGKLFF. The CDR3 DNA is TGTGCCAGCAGTAATTCTTACTCGACCTTCGGGGTTGGAAAACTGTTTTTT.

This clonotype was seen a few times. CDR3 protein: CASSLWEDAGEQYF. The CDR3 nucleotides read TGTGCCAGCAGTTTATGGGAGGATGCGGGAGAGCAGTACTTC. The V gene is TRBV27, the J gene TRBJ2-7; possible D gene TRBD2, 6 bases. Deletions cut 1 base from V and 7 bases from J, with 14 bases between. Germline V gene lookup returns CDR1 MNHEY and CDR2 SMNVEV (reference sequence). The CDR3 extends over 14 amino acids.

The chain links TRBV20-1 to TRBJ2-3; 14 positions match TRBD2. This CDR3 has 17 residues. V lost 3 bases, J lost 5 bases, and 10 bases stayed unmatched. From germline, CDR1 is DFQATT and CDR2 SNEGSKA (reference sequence). CDR3 residues: CSARRGLAGVVGDTQYF. The CDR3, as DNA: TGCAGTGCTAGGAGGGGACTAGCGGGAGTAGTTGGAGATACGCAGTATTTT.

A note on this clonotype: At one end, the junction sequence differs from germline, possibly due to a read error. The rearrangement links TRBV13 to TRBJ2-7; D is perhaps TRBD2 (6 bases). Germline V gene data show CDR1 as PRHDT and CDR2 as FYEKMQ (reference sequence). The length of the CDR3 is 14 residues. As DNA, the CDR3 is TGTGCCAGCAGCCACCGGGACTCCACTTACGAGCGGTACTTC. It specifies CASSHRDSTYERYF.

This chain uses TRBV3-1 with TRBJ2-3; TRBD2 matches at 11 bases. V was clipped by 3 bases and J by 1 base; unmatched bases: 3. Germline CDR1 reads LGHDT; CDR2 reads YNNKEL (reference sequence). The CDR3 contains 16 residues. The CDR3 is CASSHSGLAGTDTQYF. The DNA of the CDR3 is TGTGCCAGCAGCCACTCGGGACTAGCGGGCACAGATACGCAGTATTTT.

The chain links TRBV7-9 to TRBJ2-1, with a possible D match to TRBD1 (6 bases). The CDR3 sequence is 14 residues long. V shed 5 bases and J shed 4 bases, with 12 bases lying between them. Germline lookup yields CDR1 SEHNR and CDR2 FQNEAQ (reference sequence). The CDR3 sequence: CASSPPRGYNEQFF. CDR3 DNA sequence: TGTGCCAGCAGCCCACCGAGGGGGTACAATGAGCAGTTCTTC.

V gene TRBV11-2 combines with J gene TRBJ2-4, with D possibly matching TRBD1 (6 bases). The germline V gene encodes CDR1 SGHAT and CDR2 FQNNGV. V was shortened by 1 base and J by 10 bases, with 8 bases between the two germline ends. The CDR3 has 12 amino acids. CDR3 in amino acids: CASSLAGEIQYF. CDR3 nucleotides: TGTGCCAGCAGCTTAGCAGGGGAGATTCAGTACTTC.

V usage is TRBV7-2 and J usage is TRBJ2-1, with 8 bases fitting TRBD2. Germline CDR1 SGHTA, CDR2 FQGNSA. The CDR3 length is 15 residues. Trimming cost V 2 bases and J 7 bases; bases outside gene matches: 7. This chain's CDR3 is CASSLRIAGKNEQFF. CDR3 nucleotide sequence: TGTGCCAGCAGCTTAAGGATAGCGGGGAAGAATGAGCAGTTCTTC.

The chain carries TRBV7-2 and TRBJ2-5; 7 positions agree with TRBD2. V shed 1 base, J shed 2 bases, and the junction held 4 bases outside the gene matches. The CDR3 contains 15 residues. Germline V gene data show CDR1 as SGHTA and CDR2 as FQGNSA. The CDR3 nucleotides read TGTGCCAGCAGCTTAGATCTAGCGGCACAAGAGACCCAGTACTTC. It yields the protein CASSLDLAAQETQYF.

The chain has TRBV20-1 and TRBJ2-5; 7 positions agree with TRBD1. The CDR3 runs 15 residues. Germline V lookup: CDR1 DFQATT, CDR2 SNEGSKA (reference sequence). With 6 bases clipped from V and 2 bases from J, the junction kept 12 bases outside the gene matches. As DNA, the CDR3 is TGCAGTGCAAACAGGGGATGGGGCCCACAAGAGACCCAGTACTTC. Residues: CSANRGWGPQETQYF.

The rearrangement links TRBV2 to TRBJ1-2; 7 nucleotides line up with TRBD1. CDR3 length: 15 amino acids. Germline V gene sequence: CDR1 SNHLY, CDR2 FYNNEI. V lost 3 bases to trimming and J lost 1 base; unmatched junction nucleotides: 5. The CDR3 region is CASSETDRINYGYTF. Written as DNA, the CDR3 is TGTGCCAGCAGTGAGACGGACAGGATTAACTATGGCTACACCTTC.

This clonotype was counted between two and nine times. J is TRBJ1-2 and V is TRBV7-2, with D perhaps matching TRBD1 (6 bases). The germline gives CDR1 SGHTA, CDR2 FQGNSA. This CDR3 has 14 amino acids. The ends were cut back, 7 bases at V and 5 bases at J, with 17 bases in the middle. In nucleotides, the CDR3 is TGTGCCAGCACCCCTCTTCGGACAGCTTATGGCTACACCTTC. Translated, it gives CASTPLRTAYGYTF.

This chain connects TRBV12-3 or TRBV12-4 to TRBJ1-1; no firm D call. This CDR3 spans 13 amino acids. Trimming took 4 bases from V and 6 from J, leaving 12 bases between them. The CDR3 spells CASSYLDGAEAFF. CDR3 nucleotides: TGTGCCAGCAGTTACCTAGACGGAGCTGAAGCTTTCTTT.

Many counts were recorded for this clonotype. The genes are TRBV4-3 and TRBJ1-5, with D hard to call. Germline values: CDR1 LGHNA, CDR2 YSLEER. V was pared by 0 bases and J by 2 bases, with 2 bases between. This CDR3 is 13 amino acids long. The DNA of the CDR3 is TGCGCCAGCAGCCAAGATCGCAATCAGCCCCAGCATTTT. It yields the protein CASSQDRNQPQHF.

The chain is built from TRBV27 and TRBJ1-1; TRBD1 is a possible D gene (6 bases). The CDR3 covers 15 residues. V was shortened by 0 bases and J by 0 bases, with 8 bases between the two germline ends. Germline CDR1 reads MNHEY; CDR2 reads SMNVEV (reference sequence). The CDR3 protein is CASSLSDSMNTEAFF. DNA of the CDR3: TGTGCCAGCAGTTTATCGGACAGCATGAACACTGAAGCTTTCTTT.